What follows are 6 T cell receptor beta chains derived from one specimen sequenced in a study of T cell clonality in common variable immunodeficiency. General study findings and limits: Common variable immunodeficiency TCR beta sequences reportedly had fewer deletions and N-nucleotide insertions.

Here immunoSEQ multiplex PCR was the method, and the copy in TCRdb shows in-frame clones only, minus some. Observed are 20,000 or so clones, no singletons, with the top ten taking 2.5% to 3%. The antigens of these receptors remain unknown. Sequenced input: peripheral blood mononuclear cells. Source of these receptors: a human donor with common variable immunodeficiency.

Many counts were recorded for this clone. The read is 3 residues too short to cover the CDR3 end, so that end is filled in from the germline J gene. V gene TRBV7-8 combines with J gene TRBJ1-1, with D possibly TRBD1 on 6 matching bases. CDR1 and CDR2 from the germline V gene are SGHVS and FQNEAQ. This CDR3 contains 13 residues. Trimming cost V 5 bases and J 1 base, with 8 bases left between them. The CDR3 protein is CASSLTGNTEAFF. The part of the CDR3 DNA that was read is TGTGCCAGCAGCCTGACAGGGAACACTGAA. The full variable domain, with the rest looked up from reference TRBV7-8 and TRBJ1-1, is GAGVSQSPRYKVAKRGQDVALRCDPISGHVSLFWYQQALGQGPEFLTYFQNEAQLDKSGLPSDRFFAERPEGSVSTLKIQRTQQEDSAVYLCASSLTGNTEAFFGQGTRLTVV.

This clone occurred many times. The CDR3 end is not reached by the read, which stops 3 residues before it; the germline J gene fills it in. The chain couples TRBV20-1 to TRBJ2-3, with D uncertain. Germline loops: CDR1 DFQATT, CDR2 SNEGSKA (reference sequence). Trimming stripped 3 bases from V and 0 bases from J, with 4 bases between. The length of the CDR3 is 12 residues. Partial CDR3 DNA: TGCAGTGCTAGGTCTAGCACAGATACG. This sequence encodes CSARSSTDT. The CDR3 in full is CSARSSTDTQYF.

This clone was seen many times. Sequencing ends 3 residues short of the CDR3 end; the germline J gene provides the rest. This rearrangement joins TRBV29-1 to TRBJ2-1; maybe TRBD2 (6 bases). Germline V gives CDR1 SQVTM, CDR2 ANQGSEA. This CDR3 has 17 residues. Trimming pared 1 base from V and 0 bases from J, leaving 16 bases between. CDR3 region: CSVEGPGDPASYNEQFF. Incomplete CDR3 DNA: TGCAGCGTTGAAGGACCGGGGGACCCTGCCTCCTACAATGAG.

This clone was recorded at least ten times. The CDR3 end falls 3 residues outside the read, so it is completed with the germline J gene. This chain links TRBV18 with TRBJ2-7; possibly TRBD1 or TRBD2 for D (6 bases each). The V and J ends lost 4 bases and 5 bases respectively, with 18 bases between them. Germline assignment: CDR1 KGHSH and CDR2 LQKENI. The CDR3 has 15 amino acids. The CDR3: CASSRDLGGDNEQYF. Partial CDR3 DNA: TGTGCCAGCTCACGTGACCTAGGAGGGGACAACGAG.

As to this clone: The sequence runs out 3 residues before the end of the CDR3; the remainder is reconstructed from the germline J gene. The rearrangement links TRBV6-4 to TRBJ2-3; tentatively, D is TRBD1 (6 bases). Between the trimmed V and J ends, which lost 4 bases and 6 bases, there was a span of 11 bases. Germline assignment: CDR1 MRHNA and CDR2 SNTAGT. This CDR3 comprises 13 residues. The CDR3 sequence is CASSGGQGDTQYF. The part of the CDR3 DNA that was read is TGTGCCAGCAGTGGAGGGCAGGGGGATACG.

This clone was detected many times. Incomplete CDR3 DNA: TGTGCCACCAGCAGAGGGGGACAGGCACTCTCTGGGGCCAACGTC. Protein product: CATSRGGQALSGANV. The full CDR3 protein is CATSRGGQALSGANVLTF. The chain employs TRBV15 and TRBJ2-6; 8 nucleotides align to TRBD1. Sequencing ends 3 residues short of the CDR3 end; the germline J gene provides the rest. J lost 0 bases, V lost 1 base, and 5 bases had no gene match. Germline CDR1 LNHNV, CDR2 YYDKDF (reference sequence). This CDR3 contains 18 residues.